This T cell receptor (beta chain) was profiled in a study of T-cell memory formation after mild COVID-19. TCRdb reanalysed the 5' RACE reads using MiXCR and keeps one entry per CDR3 protein. The table includes under 150,000 distinct CDR3 sequences, around a fifth detected once. This CDR3 spans 16 amino acids. Looked up from germline, CDR1 is SQVTM and CDR2 is ANQGSEA. V lost 3 bases to trimming and J lost 4 bases; unmatched junction nucleotides: 11. The TCR comes from a man younger than 35 who had mild COVID-19 (a few samples of this study predate the infection). Cell type and time point are not known. The chain is built from TRBV29-1 and TRBJ2-2, with 7 bases fitting TRBD1. The sample comprised PBMCs or a T cell subset sorted from them (not recorded which). CDR3 loop: CSVEDRGGLGTGELFF. The CDR3 nucleotides read TGCAGCGTTGAGGACCGAGGGGGCTTGGGCACCGGGGAGCTGTTTTTT.